A selection of T cell receptor beta chains follows, all from one sample in a study of CD8+CD57+ T cells in acquired aplastic anemia. One entry per CDR3 protein, called by TCRdb with MiXCR from the reads. The sample lists roughly 500,000 distinct CDR3 sequences; about a third were seen once. Sequencing input: sorted CD4+, CD8+, or CD8+CD57+ T cells (not recorded which) from PBMCs. These receptors came from a human donor with aplastic anemia. CDR3s include the opening cysteine and the closing phenylalanine or tryptophan. The order of the fields is clone size, V gene, J gene, D gene, CDR3 DNA, CDR3 protein. The D gene is left open where the match is weak. Expanded clones get a size class; other rows say once, few or many, or leave the size out.

many	TRBV7-2	TRBJ2-7	NA	TGTGCCAGCAGCTTGAGCGACGCCTACGAGCAGTACTTC	CASSLSDAYEQYF
many	TRBV6-1	TRBJ1-6	NA	TGTGCCAGCAGTGAAGTACAGGTTGGCAATTCACCCCTCCACTTT	CASSEVQVGNSPLHF
NA	TRBV2	TRBJ2-2	NA	TGTGCCAGCAGTCATCCTAGCGCAAGTTTTTCCGGGGAGCTGTTTTTT	CASSHPSASFSGELFF
few	TRBV19	TRBJ1-2	TRBD1	TGTGCCAGTAGTCCTCCGGGACAGGACATTGGCTACACCTTC	CASSPPGQDIGYTF
many	TRBV5-1	TRBJ2-5	NA	TGCGCCAGCAGCATGATTCAGGGTCAAGAGACCCAGTACTTC	CASSMIQGQETQYF
many	TRBV29-1	TRBJ1-2	NA	TGCAGCGGGAACAGCGCTAACTATGGCTACACCTTC	CSGNSANYGYTF
few	TRBV9	TRBJ1-3	NA	TGTGCCAGCAGCGTAGGCGGGGGATTCAGTTCTGGAAACACCATATATTTT	CASSVGGGFSSGNTIYF
NA	TRBV10-1	TRBJ1-1	TRBD1	TGCGCCAGCAGTGAGCGGACGGGACAGGGCGGAAACACTGAAGCTTTCTTT	CASSERTGQGGNTEAFF
NA	TRBV15	TRBJ2-5	NA	TGTGCCACCAGTCCGGACGGGGCCCGGTACTTC	CATSPDGARYF
many	TRBV20-1	TRBJ1-5	NA	TGCAGTGCTGCTGCACACCATAGCAATCAGCCCCAGCATTTT	CSAAAHHSNQPQHF
few	TRBV20-1	TRBJ2-5	TRBD2	TGCAGTGCCCATTCCACTAGCGGGGGGGCCCTCGGAGGAGAGACCCAGTACTTC	CSAHSTSGGALGGETQYF
NA	TRBV15	TRBJ1-2	NA	TGTGCCACCAGCAGAGATCGAGGCAGGGGCTATGGCTACACCTTC	CATSRDRGRGYGYTF
NA	TRBV19	TRBJ1-1	TRBD1	TGTGCCAGTAGTTTTGGGACAGGGGAACGGTCGGTTGAAGCTTTCTTT	CASSFGTGERSVEAFF
many	TRBV4-3	TRBJ1-6	NA	TGCGCCAGCAGCCAAGATTGGGAGGGACATTCACCCCTCCACTTT	CASSQDWEGHSPLHF
many	TRBV7-9	TRBJ1-6	NA	TGTGCCAGCAGCAGTGACAGCTATAATTCACCCCTCCACTTT	CASSSDSYNSPLHF
few	TRBV6-1	TRBJ1-4	NA	TGTGCCAGCAGGTCGGACAATAGACGAAATGAAAAACTGTTTTTT	CASRSDNRRNEKLFF
NA	TRBV7-8	TRBJ2-3	TRBD1	TGTGCCAGCAGCCCCCCCAGGACAGGCTACACAGATACGCAGTATTTT	CASSPPRTGYTDTQYF
NA	TRBV2	TRBJ2-3	TRBD1	TGTGCCAGCAGTGAACAGGGGGCCGGCCATACGCAGTATTTT	CASSEQGAGHTQYF
many	TRBV20-1	TRBJ1-2	NA	TGCAGTGCTAGAGATATTCGGTTCAGGACAGAGGATGGCTACACCTTC	CSARDIRFRTEDGYTF
many	TRBV19	TRBJ1-1	NA	TGTGCCAGTAGTCACCGAGCTACGAACACTGAAGCTTTCTTT	CASSHRATNTEAFF
NA	TRBV11-1	TRBJ2-3	NA	TGTGCCAGCAGCTTAGGCGGACAGATCCACAGCACAGATACGCAGTATTTT	CASSLGGQIHSTDTQYF
NA	TRBV20-1	TRBJ2-5	NA	TGCAGTGCTAGTCCTATCGTCAGGACAGAGACCCAGTACTTC	CSASPIVRTETQYF
NA	TRBV30	TRBJ1-4	NA	TGTGCCTGGAGTCAACAGGGAAAACTGTTTTTT	CAWSQQGKLFF
many	TRBV19	TRBJ1-5	TRBD1	TGTGCCAGTAGTGGCACCAGGGGGTTTATGAATCAGCCCCAGCATTTT	CASSGTRGFMNQPQHF
many	TRBV5-1	TRBJ1-1	TRBD1	TGCGCCAGCAGCTTGGGACAGGGAAGCACTGAAGCTTTCTTT	CASSLGQGSTEAFF
NA	TRBV2	TRBJ1-1	TRBD1	TGTGCCAGCCGACAGAGTGGACAGGGGGAGAGCACTGAAGCTTTCTTT	CASRQSGQGESTEAFF
many	TRBV7-2	TRBJ2-3	NA	TGTGCCAGCAGCCCAGGGGGGTTCACAGATACGCAGTATTTT	CASSPGGFTDTQYF
NA	TRBV9	TRBJ2-7	TRBD2	TGTGCCAGCAGCGTAGGGGCTAGCGGGGAACCTTACGAGCAGTACTTC	CASSVGASGEPYEQYF
NA	TRBV14	TRBJ1-2	TRBD1	TGTGCCAGCAGCCAAGGGTTTCCAGGACAGGGCTTCTATGGCTACACCTTC	CASSQGFPGQGFYGYTF
NA	TRBV10-3	TRBJ1-2	NA	TGTGCCATCAGGTTGGATGTTTATGGCTACACCTTC	CAIRLDVYGYTF
NA	TRBV5-1	TRBJ2-7	NA	TGCGCCAGCAGCTTGGCCGGGGCCCAAGTAGACTACGAGCAGTACTTC	CASSLAGAQVDYEQYF
NA	TRBV11-3	TRBJ2-7	NA	TGTGCCAGCAGCTCCCTTACTAGCTCCTACGAGCAGTACTTC	CASSSLTSSYEQYF
many	TRBV20-1	TRBJ1-2	NA	TGCAGTGCCGAGGACGAGGACTATGGCTACACCTTC	CSAEDEDYGYTF
NA	TRBV25-1	TRBJ2-7	NA	TGTGCCAGTAGTATGGCGAGCTCCTACGAGCAGTACTTC	CASSMASSYEQYF
few	TRBV11-2	TRBJ2-1	TRBD1	TGTGCCAGCAGCTTAGGGGGACAGATGCCTCGAAATGAGCAGTTCTTC	CASSLGGQMPRNEQFF
many	TRBV29-1	TRBJ1-2	NA	TGCAGCGTTGAAGATCGGGCGGGATTTGGCTACACCTTC	CSVEDRAGFGYTF
many	TRBV5-1	TRBJ1-2	NA	TGCGCCAGCAGCCTGAACGGGGGGCCTGGCTACACCTTC	CASSLNGGPGYTF
many	TRBV2	TRBJ2-7	NA	TGTGCCAGCAGTGAGCAGGAAAGCTCCTACGAGCAGTACTTC	CASSEQESSYEQYF
many	TRBV2	TRBJ1-3	NA	TGTGCCAGCAGTGAGGTCCCGCGAGGGGGAAACACCATATATTTT	CASSEVPRGGNTIYF
few	TRBV6-5	TRBJ2-1	TRBD2	TGTGCCAGCAGTCACGTCGGTGGGGAGGGTGAGCAGTTCTTC	CASSHVGGEGEQFF
few	TRBV7-2	TRBJ2-7	NA	TGTGCCAGCAGCCTCGACCCCGACAAGTCCTACGAGCAGTACTTC	CASSLDPDKSYEQYF
many	TRBV20-1	TRBJ2-5	NA	TGCAGTGCTAGAGATTTGTCCCGGGGCCAAGAGACCCAGTACTTC	CSARDLSRGQETQYF
NA	TRBV10-3	TRBJ1-2	TRBD1	TGTGCCATCAGTGAGACCGGGACAGGGGACGGCTACACCTTC	CAISETGTGDGYTF
few	TRBV5-1	TRBJ2-3	NA	TGCGCCAGCAGCTTGACCGGGACTGGATACACAGATACGCAGTATTTT	CASSLTGTGYTDTQYF
NA	TRBV19	TRBJ1-4	NA	TGTGCCAGTAGTATGGGGAGACAGCTGAATGAAAAACTGTTTTTT	CASSMGRQLNEKLFF
NA	TRBV2	TRBJ1-1	NA	TGTGCCAGCCTAGCAGGGGATAACCTACCGAACACTGAAGCTTTCTTT	CASLAGDNLPNTEAFF